This is a list of T cell receptor beta chains from one sample in a study of regulatory T cells in long-lasting Graves disease. TCRdb called the multiplex PCR reads again in MiXCR, with one record for every CDR3 protein. The sample has under 450,000 distinct CDR3 sequences; about 23% are singletons. Specimen: peripheral blood mononuclear cells (PBMCs), collected when the disease was refractory, from a patient treated with antithyroid drugs. The source is a woman aged 35 to 49 with Graves disease. CDR3s include the opening cysteine and the closing phenylalanine or tryptophan. D genes are given only for firm matches. Size is omitted from some rows. Given values are once, few, many or a class for expanded clones.

many,TRBJ1-1,TRBV28,TRBD1,TGTGCCAGCAGTATCGAGGGGGCGCGGGTTAACACTGAAGCTTTCTTT,CASSIEGARVNTEAFF
.,TRBJ2-7,TRBV9,.,TGTGCCAGCAGCGCCGGGGACTTCAACTACGAGCAGTACTTC,CASSAGDFNYEQYF
many,TRBJ2-4,TRBV7-2,TRBD2,TGTGCCAGCAGCTTAGTGGGGAGCGGGGGAAACATTCAGTACTTC,CASSLVGSGGNIQYF
.,TRBJ2-7,TRBV19,.,TGTGCCAGTAGTCCGACAGGGAGGAATTACGAGCAGTACTTC,CASSPTGRNYEQYF
.,TRBJ2-3,TRBV28,TRBD2,TGTGCCAGCAGCCGGGGAGTTCTAGCGGGAGTAGCTGATACGCAGTATTTT,CASSRGVLAGVADTQYF
few,TRBJ2-3,TRBV28,TRBD2,TGTGCCAGCACCGCGGGAGCACCAGATACGCAGTATTTT,CASTAGAPDTQYF
.,TRBJ2-1,TRBV6-2/TRBV6-3,.,TGTGCCAGCAGTTGGAGACTATACAATGAGCAGTTCTTC,CASSWRLYNEQFF
few,TRBJ1-5,TRBV25-1,TRBD1,TGTGCCAGCAGTCCGGACAGGACTAATCAGCCCCAGCATTTT,CASSPDRTNQPQHF
many,TRBJ2-7,TRBV28,.,TGTGCCAGCAGTTTTGGTCGACAGAAGTACGAGCAGTACTTC,CASSFGRQKYEQYF
few,TRBJ1-1,TRBV6-1,.,TGTGCCAGCAAAAAGGGCGGGCAGTACTTTAGTATGAACACTGAAGCTTTCTTT,CASKKGGQYFSMNTEAFF